These 29 T cell receptor beta chains were all obtained from the same sample, sequenced in a study of blood T cell repertoires in COVID-19 (dated by TCRdb to 2020 to 2022). Library construction relied on the immunoSEQ multiplex PCR assay. TCRdb mirrors the immuneACCESS table, restricted to in-frame sequences. Some clones are absent from its copies; in checked studies, under half trace to an unresolved V gene, and the reason for the others is unknown. Here the sample has 200,000 to 250,000 clones; roughly 86% occur a single time. 2% to 3% of the sample rests with the top ten. Sequencing input: PBMCs or T cells enriched from blood (not recorded which). Source of these receptors: a woman younger than 45 with acute COVID-19.

This clone was counted a few times. This chain connects TRBV19 to TRBJ2-5; 8 bases align to TRBD2. The germline V gene has CDR1 LNHDA and CDR2 SQIVND (reference sequence). This CDR3 has 14 residues. Trimming took 3 bases from V and 5 from J; bases not matched to a gene: 5. The CDR3 coding sequence is TGTGCCAGTAGTATCGGGGGGGCAGGGGAGACCCAGTACTTC. Its protein is CASSIGGAGETQYF. The complete variable domain, with remaining parts taken from reference TRBV19 and TRBJ2-5, reads DGGITQSPKYLFRKEGQNVTLSCEQNLNHDAMYWYRQDPGQGLRLIYYSQIVNDFQKGDIAEGYSVSREKKESFPLTVTSAQKNPTAFYLCASSIGGAGETQYFGPGTRLLVL.

This clone has a single count. V usage is TRBV6-5 and J usage is TRBJ1-4; D is uncertain. CDR1 is MNHEY and CDR2 is SVGAGI in the germline V gene. Trimming removed 4 bases at V and 3 bases at J, with 9 bases between. The CDR3 totals 14 residues. CDR3 DNA sequence: TGTGCCAGCAGTTTTGACTCAGCTAATGAAAAACTGTTTTTT. Its translation: CASSFDSANEKLFF.

V is TRBV10-3 and J is TRBJ1-2; 9 bases line up with TRBD1. Germline-derived CDR1 and CDR2 are ENHRY and SYGVKD. The trim removed 6 bases at V and 6 bases at J, leaving 5 bases unmatched. This CDR3 has 13 residues. Here the CDR3 DNA reads TGTGCCATCAGGGACAGGGGCGGTGATGGCTACACCTTC. It is translated as CAIRDRGGDGYTF.

This chain connects TRBV13 to TRBJ1-1; TRBD1 matches at 8 bases. Trimming took 6 bases from V and 0 from J; bases not matched to a gene: 6. Germline V lookup: CDR1 PRHDT, CDR2 FYEKMQ (reference sequence). This CDR3 comprises 15 residues. The CDR3 spells CASRSRQGLNTEAFF. CDR3 sequence (DNA): TGTGCCAGCAGGTCTCGACAGGGGTTGAACACTGAAGCTTTCTTT.

The chain employs TRBV6-2 or TRBV6-3 and TRBJ2-7, with 14 nucleotides matching TRBD2. Per the germline V gene, CDR1 is MNHEY and CDR2 is SVGEGT. The CDR3 has 18 residues. The V and J ends lost 2 bases and 2 bases, in that order; junction bases with no gene match: 8. The CDR3 spells CASSYLRGLAGDPYEQYF. The DNA of the CDR3 is TGTGCCAGCAGTTACCTCCGGGGACTAGCGGGGGACCCCTACGAGCAGTACTTC.

The chain combines TRBV27 with TRBJ2-7, with a possible D match to TRBD1 (6 bases). Trimming removed 6 bases from V and 3 bases from J, with 15 bases in between. The CDR3 loop spans 14 amino acids. Per germline, CDR1 MNHEY and CDR2 SMNVEV (reference sequence). CDR3 DNA: TGTGCCAGCAGAAAACAAGGGGGAAACTACGAGCAGTACTTC. This sequence encodes CASRKQGGNYEQYF.

The rearrangement links TRBV28 to TRBJ1-4; a weak D match, TRBD1 (6 bases). Germline V gene sequence: CDR1 MDHEN, CDR2 SYDVKM. Trimming took 8 bases from V and 10 from J, leaving 20 bases between them. CDR3 length: 14 residues. CDR3 DNA: TGTGCCAGCCAAATTACGGACAGCAGGACAAAACTGTTTTTT. It translates to CASQITDSRTKLFF.

The rearrangement uses TRBV19 and TRBJ1-1; D gene uncertain. The CDR3 length is 12 residues. The V gene lost 5 bases and the J gene lost 7 bases, with 11 bases spanning the gap. Per the germline V gene, CDR1 is LNHDA and CDR2 is SQIVND (reference sequence). As DNA, the CDR3 is TGTGCCAGTAGTCCCTTGAACTTTGAAGCTTTCTTT. Its translation is CASSPLNFEAFF.

The rearrangement joins TRBV25-1 to TRBJ1-4; a weak D match, TRBD1 (5 bases). There are 17 residues in the CDR3. Trimming removed 0 bases at V and 4 bases at J, with 15 bases between. Germline CDR1 is MGHDK and CDR2 is SYGVNS. The CDR3 loop reads CASSEYGQGHLNEKLFF. The CDR3 nucleotides read TGTGCCAGCAGTGAATATGGCCAGGGCCATCTTAATGAAAAACTGTTTTTT.

This clone has just one count. The V gene is TRBV11-2, the J gene TRBJ2-1, with 9 bases fitting TRBD1. Germline-derived CDR1 and CDR2 are SGHAT and FQNNGV. The length of the CDR3 is 14 residues. Losses at the gene ends were 1 base for V and 9 bases for J; bases not matched to a gene: 4. The CDR3 bases are TGTGCCAGCAGCTTAGGGGTGACAGGGGGTGAGCAGTTCTTC. Translating it yields CASSLGVTGGEQFF. Full variable domain (remainder filled in from reference TRBV11-2 and TRBJ2-1): EAGVAQSPRYKIIEKRQSVAFWCNPISGHATLYWYQQILGQGPKLLIQFQNNGVVDDSQLPKDRFSAERLKGVDSTLKIQPAKLEDSAVYLCASSLGVTGGEQFFGPGTRLTVL.

DNA for the CDR3: TGTGCCAGCAGCCTATCCCACCAGACTGGAAACACCATATATTTT. This translates into CASSLSHQTGNTIYF. This rearrangement joins TRBV3-1 (or the pseudogene TRBV3-2) to TRBJ1-3; D remains unclear. V was trimmed by 4 bases and J by 2 bases, leaving 12 bases between them. The CDR3 length is 15 residues. Germline loops: CDR1 LGHDT, CDR2 YNNKEL (reference sequence).

The V call is TRBV10-3, the J call TRBJ1-5; D remains ambiguous. This CDR3 spans 15 amino acids. V shed 11 bases and J shed 6 bases, with 23 bases lying between them. Germline V lookup: CDR1 ENHRY, CDR2 SYGVKD. The CDR3 DNA sequence: TGTGCCTCCCATGGAGACCGGGTGGGTCGTCAGCCCCAGCATTTT. It is translated as CASHGDRVGRQPQHF.

This clone came up many times. This rearrangement joins TRBV15 to TRBJ2-4; a possible D gene is TRBD2 (6 bases). V lost 0 bases and J lost 8, with 14 bases in between. Germline assignment: CDR1 LNHNV and CDR2 YYDKDF (reference sequence). There are 15 residues in the CDR3. CDR3 sequence reads: CATSREAGTVDIQYF. The CDR3 DNA is TGTGCCACCAGCAGAGAGGCCGGGACTGTCGACATTCAGTACTTC. Looking up the rest from reference TRBV15 and TRBJ2-4 gives the full variable domain: DAMVIQNPRYQVTQFGKPVTLSCSQTLNHNVMYWYQQKSSQAPKLLFHYYDKDFNNEADTPDNFQSRRPNTSFCFLDIRSPGLGDTAMYLCATSREAGTVDIQYFGAGTRLSVL.

This clone was recorded many times. The chain has TRBV30 and TRBJ1-6; 9 bases are shared with TRBD1. The CDR3 sequence is 16 residues long. V was clipped by 1 base and J by 6 bases; unmatched bases: 7. In germline, CDR1 is GTSNPN, CDR2 SVGIG (reference sequence). The CDR3 coding sequence is TGTGCCTGGAGTGCCGTAGGACAGGGGCTTAATTCACCCCTCCACTTT. Its protein is CAWSAVGQGLNSPLHF.

The chain uses TRBV5-6 and TRBJ2-5, with TRBD1 matching 9 bases. The CDR3 extends over 14 amino acids. CDR1 SGHDT and CDR2 YYEEEE come from the germline V gene. The V and J ends lost 9 bases and 2 bases, in that order; junction bases with no gene match: 8. The CDR3 DNA is TGTGCCACAACAGGGGGCGGCCCGCAAGAGACCCAGTACTTC. Translated: CATTGGGPQETQYF. Full variable domain (outside the CDR3, taken from reference TRBV5-6 and TRBJ2-5): DAGVTQSPTHLIKTRGQQVTLRCSPKSGHDTVSWYQQALGQGPQFIFQYYEEEERQRGNFPDRFSGHQFPNYSSELNVNALLLGDSALYLCATTGGGPQETQYFGPGTRLLVL.

This clone came up once. The chain employs TRBV7-9 and TRBJ2-7; TRBD1 matches at 10 bases. The CDR3 totals 17 residues. The ends lost 5 bases at V and 3 bases at J; junction bases unmatched: 13. CDR1 is SEHNR, CDR2 FQNEAQ, per germline (reference sequence). CDR3 coding DNA: TGTGCCAGCAGCCCCGGGACAGGGGCTTCCTACTACTACGAGCAGTACTTC. This gives the protein CASSPGTGASYYYEQYF. Combining the CDR3 with reference TRBV7-9 and TRBJ2-7 gives the whole variable domain DTGVSQNPRHKITKRGQNVTFRCDPISEHNRLYWYRQTLGQGPEFLTYFQNEAQLEKSRLLSDRFSAERPKGSFSTLEIQRTEQGDSAMYLCASSPGTGASYYYEQYFGPGTRLTVT.

Only one count was recorded for this clone. The V gene is TRBV12-3 or TRBV12-4, the J gene TRBJ2-1; possible D gene TRBD2, 5 bases. The CDR3 runs to 13 residues. Trimming took 7 bases from V and 9 from J, leaving 16 bases between them. For the CDR3, the DNA is TGTGCCAGCATGAACATCCGGGGTGGTGAGCAGTTCTTC. The encoded protein is CASMNIRGGEQFF.

The chain employs TRBV27 and TRBJ1-2; maybe TRBD1 (5 bases). The germline CDR1 and CDR2 sequences are MNHEY and SMNVEV (reference sequence). V lost 6 bases and J lost 7, with 15 bases in between. CDR3 length: 13 residues. The CDR3 region has the DNA TGTGCCAGCAGCGCCCAGGGTCTCTCTGGCTACACCTTC. Residues: CASSAQGLSGYTF.

The rearrangement links TRBV27 to TRBJ1-1, with D unresolved. Per the germline V gene, CDR1 is MNHEY and CDR2 is SMNVEV (reference sequence). The length of the CDR3 is 14 residues. V was shortened by 3 bases and J by 1 base, with 9 bases between the two germline ends. The CDR3 region is CASSFYPGNTEAFF. Written as DNA, the CDR3 is TGTGCCAGCAGTTTTTATCCAGGGAACACTGAAGCTTTCTTT.

The V call is TRBV19, the J call TRBJ1-2; D not resolved. Germline assignment: CDR1 LNHDA and CDR2 SQIVND (reference sequence). The CDR3 runs to 18 residues. The V end lost 3 bases, the J end lost 4 bases, and 24 bases lay between the germline ends. The CDR3, as DNA: TGTGCCAGTAGTATCCACCCCGCGGGAGGTCACCTCTCCTATGGCTACACCTTC. Its translation: CASSIHPAGGHLSYGYTF. The full variable domain, its missing parts supplied by reference TRBV19 and TRBJ1-2, is DGGITQSPKYLFRKEGQNVTLSCEQNLNHDAMYWYRQDPGQGLRLIYYSQIVNDFQKGDIAEGYSVSREKKESFPLTVTSAQKNPTAFYLCASSIHPAGGHLSYGYTFGSGTRLTVV.

The V call is TRBV25-1, the J call TRBJ1-1; tentatively, D is TRBD1 (5 bases). This CDR3 spans 12 amino acids. The germline V and J ends were trimmed by 5 bases and 1 base, with 5 bases remaining between them. Germline CDR1 reads MGHDK; CDR2 reads SYGVNS. CDR3 residues: CASSQGNTEAFF. The CDR3 DNA sequence: TGTGCCAGCAGTCAGGGGAACACTGAAGCTTTCTTT.

The chain couples TRBV10-2 to TRBJ1-1; D possibly corresponds to TRBD1 (5 bases). Germline loops: CDR1 WSHSY, CDR2 SAAADI. The CDR3 has 12 residues. Trimming pared 1 base from V and 7 bases from J, leaving 7 bases between. As DNA, the CDR3 is TGCGCCAGCAGTGAGTACAGGCTTGAAGCTTTCTTT. It encodes CASSEYRLEAFF.

This sequence joins TRBV11-2 and TRBJ2-1; D possibly corresponds to TRBD2 (6 bases). This CDR3 region has 14 residues. Germline assignment: CDR1 SGHAT and CDR2 FQNNGV. Trimming took off 7 bases at V and 5 bases at J, with 15 bases between the two ends. The CDR3 is CASKWSGWNNEQFF. The DNA of the CDR3 is TGTGCCAGCAAATGGAGCGGGTGGAACAATGAGCAGTTCTTC.

The rearrangement links TRBV4-3 to TRBJ1-4; TRBD1 might be the D (6 bases). Trimming pared 6 bases from V and 0 bases from J, leaving 11 bases between. The V gene's germline CDR1 is LGHNA and CDR2 YSLEER. The CDR3 sequence is 15 residues long. Here the CDR3 DNA reads TGCGCCAGCAGACGGACAGCTACAACTAATGAAAAACTGTTTTTT. Translated, it gives CASRRTATTNEKLFF.

In nucleotides, the CDR3 is TGTGCCTCCTCTCAGGGGCCTTATGGCTACACCTTC. It translates to CASSQGPYGYTF. The genes are TRBV19 and TRBJ1-2; possible D gene TRBD1, 6 bases. The V and J ends lost 11 bases and 5 bases respectively, with 15 bases between them. Looked up from germline, CDR1 is LNHDA and CDR2 is SQIVND (reference sequence). The CDR3 sequence is 12 residues long. The variable domain in full, completed from reference TRBV19 and TRBJ1-2, reads DGGITQSPKYLFRKEGQNVTLSCEQNLNHDAMYWYRQDPGQGLRLIYYSQIVNDFQKGDIAEGYSVSREKKESFPLTVTSAQKNPTAFYLCASSQGPYGYTFGSGTRLTVV.

The rearrangement uses TRBV15 and TRBJ1-2; D possibly corresponds to TRBD1 (5 bases). Germline assignment: CDR1 LNHNV and CDR2 YYDKDF (reference sequence). Trimming cost V 3 bases and J 0 bases, with 11 bases left between them. This CDR3 comprises 15 residues. Written as DNA, the CDR3 is TGTGCCACCAGCAGGGGGAGGGGAGCTAACTATGGCTACACCTTC. Encoded protein: CATSRGRGANYGYTF.

In its sample, this clone was seen a few times. The chain couples TRBV4-1 to TRBJ2-6; D remains unclear. This CDR3 contains 18 residues. Trimming left V 2 bases short and J 0 bases short, with 14 bases between. Germline assignment: CDR1 MGHRA and CDR2 YSYEKL. DNA of the CDR3: TGCGCCAGCAGCCAACGCCCCGAACTGTTCTCTGGGGCCAACGTCCTGACTTTC. It yields the protein CASSQRPELFSGANVLTF.

As DNA, the CDR3 is TGCGCCAGCAGCCCCCATTGTGGGGGAAGCGGGGTTGGCGAGCAGTACTTC. This codes for CASSPHCGGSGVGEQYF. J is TRBJ2-7 and V is TRBV4-3, with 7 nucleotides matching TRBD2. The germline V gene has CDR1 LGHNA and CDR2 YSLEER. The CDR3 runs to 17 residues. The V segment lost 4 bases and the J segment 6 bases; nucleotides outside the gene matches: 18.

The chain combines TRBV5-6 with TRBJ1-4, with D hard to call. Trimming stripped 0 bases from V and 10 bases from J, with 22 bases between. The CDR3 covers 17 residues. The germline gives CDR1 SGHDT, CDR2 YYEEEE. The CDR3 region is CASSLEWGEGGTGKLFF. Written as DNA, the CDR3 is TGTGCCAGCAGCTTGGAGTGGGGAGAGGGAGGAACTGGAAAACTGTTTTTT.